This TCR beta chain appears in the sequencing data of a study of cytomegalovirus exposure and HLA in healthy donors. Study outcomes and limitations: Later, an analysis showed that TCR beta chains associated with HLA were more clonally expanded than others that were equally common. Segments of the TCR beta V type were, in most cases, productive about 90% or about 30% of the time in an earlier analysis. What a later analysis showed was that several of the most significant clusters appeared linked to common viral pathogens.

Germline assignment: CDR1 MGHDK and CDR2 SYGVNS. The junction had 5 bases not matched to a gene; V was cut back by 1 base and J by 8 bases. This CDR3 spans 14 amino acids. PCR was performed using 60 Vbeta and 13 Jbeta primers. How the authors handled the data: A follow-up analysis tallied 60 million to 85 million unique TCR beta chains, 8.5 million to 14 million shared. Using immunoSEQ multiplex PCR, the repertoire was profiled, and TCRdb retains in-frame clones only, with some absent. That table is the source of V, J and clone size, and D and trimming were worked out from the DNA. The sample includes roughly 120,000 clones, roughly 70% of them seen just once. This clone was observed a single time. The antigen is not known.

The sequenced sample consisted of PBMCs. The chain joins TRBV25-1 to TRBJ1-2, with TRBD1 matching 9 bases. This clonotype was obtained from a woman aged 40 to 50 in good health and CMV-seropositive. CDR3 nucleotide sequence: TGTGCCAGCAGTGAATCCGGGACAGGGTACGGCTACACCTTC. It codes for CASSESGTGYGYTF.